The rows below give T cell receptor beta chains drawn from one sample of a study of regulatory T cells in long-lasting Graves disease. TCRdb ran MiXCR on the multiplex PCR reads and lists one entry per CDR3 protein. The data contain about half a million distinct CDR3 sequences, about 22% of them singletons. The specimen comprised peripheral blood mononuclear cells (PBMCs), sampled when the disease was refractory, from a patient treated with antithyroid drugs. These receptors all stem from a female donor with Graves disease. Each CDR3 is given with its conserved first and last residue. The order of the fields is J gene, V gene, clone size, D gene, CDR3 DNA, CDR3 protein. D genes are given only for firm matches. Not all rows give a size; the values are once, few, many and, for expanded clones, a class.

J: TRBJ1-1
V: TRBV19
size: NA
D: NA
DNA: TGTGCCAGTAGTGTGACCCTGGGGAACACTGAAGCTTTCTTT
CDR3: CASSVTLGNTEAFF

J: TRBJ1-5
V: TRBV7-2
size: many
D: NA
DNA: TGTGCCAGCAGCGTCGACAGTAGCAATCAGCCCCAGCATTTT
CDR3: CASSVDSSNQPQHF

J: TRBJ1-6
V: TRBV10-3
size: NA
D: TRBD1
DNA: TGTGCCATCAGTGAGATTCCGCGGCAGGGGGCTTCACCCCTCCACTTT
CDR3: CAISEIPRQGASPLHF

J: TRBJ2-7
V: TRBV19
size: NA
D: NA
DNA: TGTGCCAGTAGTGTTGGATCCGACGAGCAGTACTTC
CDR3: CASSVGSDEQYF

J: TRBJ1-5
V: TRBV6-1
size: many
D: NA
DNA: TGTGCCAGCAGTCGAATTTCAGGGCCCAATCAGCCCCAGCATTTT
CDR3: CASSRISGPNQPQHF

J: TRBJ2-2
V: TRBV19
size: few
D: NA
DNA: TGTGCCAGTAGTCAAGGCCACCCGGGGACCGGGGAGCTGTTTTTT
CDR3: CASSQGHPGTGELFF

J: TRBJ2-7
V: TRBV19
size: NA
D: NA
DNA: TGTGCCAGTAGTATAAATCACGGGATCAGCCGGGACGAGCAGTACTTC
CDR3: CASSINHGISRDEQYF

J: TRBJ1-1
V: TRBV29-1
size: many
D: NA
DNA: TGCAGCGTTGCCGGGGTCGGCACTGAAGCTTTCTTT
CDR3: CSVAGVGTEAFF

J: TRBJ1-1
V: TRBV12-3/TRBV12-4
size: many
D: TRBD1
DNA: TGTGCCAGCAGTCCCCGGACAGGTAAGCGGTACACTGAAGCTTTCTTT
CDR3: CASSPRTGKRYTEAFF

J: TRBJ2-2
V: TRBV7-6
size: many
D: TRBD2
DNA: TGTGCCAGCAGCTTAGCGGGACTAGTGAGCACCGGGGAGCTGTTTTTT
CDR3: CASSLAGLVSTGELFF

J: TRBJ2-7
V: TRBV12-3/TRBV12-4
size: many
D: TRBD1
DNA: TGTGCCAGCAGCACAAGGACAGGGGTCTCCTACGAGCAGTACTTC
CDR3: CASSTRTGVSYEQYF

J: TRBJ2-2
V: TRBV2
size: NA
D: NA
DNA: TGTGCCAGCAGCCACGCCGACTCGGGGGACGAGACTGACACCGGGGAGCTGTTTTTT
CDR3: CASSHADSGDETDTGELFF